These 13 T cell receptor beta chains originate from one sample sequenced in a study of metastatic and nonmetastatic thyroid tumors. TCRdb called clones again from the PCR reads with MiXCR. Of about 43,000 clones listed, around 3.1% are singletons. Before thyroid surgery, none of the patients had received any treatment. The sample consisted of blood. The receptor source for this set is a female donor with papillary thyroid cancer or a benign thyroid nodule (not recorded which). Some clones in this sample may be carry-over from other donors' samples.

The V call is TRBV3-1, the J call TRBJ1-2, with unresolved D. Trimming cost V 4 bases and J 3 bases, with 18 bases left between them. The germline CDR1 and CDR2 sequences are LGHDT and YNNKEL (reference sequence). The CDR3 has 16 residues. The chain's CDR3 is CASSPSLARLDYGYTF. Written as DNA, the CDR3 is TGTGCCAGCAGCCCTTCTCTTGCAAGGCTAGACTATGGCTACACCTTC.

This clone was counted many times. This chain links TRBV11-2 with TRBJ2-1; 10 nucleotides align to TRBD2. Germline V CDR1 and CDR2: SGHAT, FQNNGV. The CDR3 spans 15 residues. Trimming cost V 2 bases and J 4 bases; bases outside gene matches: 2. CDR3 nucleotides: TGTGCCAGCAGCTTACTAGCGGGAGTTTACAATGAGCAGTTCTTC. The encoded protein is CASSLLAGVYNEQFF.

This chain uses TRBV12-3 or TRBV12-4 with TRBJ2-1; 10 bases are shared with TRBD2. This CDR3 comprises 15 residues. V gave up 7 bases and J gave up 2 bases; unmatched junction bases: 5. The CDR3 region is CASTPLAGAYNEQFF. CDR3 bases: TGTGCCAGCACCCCCCTAGCGGGAGCCTACAATGAGCAGTTCTTC.

There are a few counts of this clone. The V call is TRBV12-3 or TRBV12-4, the J call TRBJ1-2; D is possibly TRBD1 (6 bases). The CDR3 is 15 amino acids. The ends were cut back, 5 bases at V and 4 bases at J, with 17 bases in the middle. The CDR3 sequence: CASSDPRGLFYGYTF. In DNA, the CDR3 is TGTGCCAGCAGTGACCCCAGGGGTCTTTTCTATGGCTACACCTTC.

This clone was seen at least ten times. This rearrangement joins TRBV7-4 to TRBJ1-5, with D perhaps matching TRBD1 (5 bases). In germline, CDR1 is SGHVT, CDR2 SQSDAQ. The V and J ends lost 3 bases and 4 bases respectively, with 16 bases between them. This CDR3 is 16 amino acids long. DNA of the CDR3: TGTGCCAGCAGCTTTTCAGGGCATATGATGAATCAGCCCCAGCATTTT. This translates into CASSFSGHMMNQPQHF.

This clone was seen at least ten times. The chain employs TRBV4-1 and TRBJ1-2; tentative D call: TRBD1 (5 bases). CDR1 is MGHRA and CDR2 is YSYEKL in the germline V gene. V lost 0 bases to trimming and J lost 7 bases, with 15 bases between them. This CDR3 spans 15 amino acids. CDR3 residues: CASSQDVREESGYTF. CDR3 DNA: TGCGCCAGCAGCCAAGATGTCAGGGAGGAGAGTGGCTACACCTTC.

This clone was counted only a few times. This chain connects TRBV20-1 to TRBJ2-1; 11 bases line up with TRBD2. The germline gives CDR1 DFQATT, CDR2 SNEGSKA (reference sequence). V shed 5 bases, J shed 5 bases, and the junction held 8 bases outside the gene matches. There are 15 residues in the CDR3. The CDR3 bases are TGCAGTGCTGGAGTAGCGGGAGGGCCCCACAATGAGCAGTTCTTC. Residues: CSAGVAGGPHNEQFF.

At least ten counts were recorded for this clone. This rearrangement joins TRBV10-3 to TRBJ1-6; 8 nucleotides align to TRBD1. Germline V lookup: CDR1 ENHRY, CDR2 SYGVKD. The trim removed 6 bases at V and 7 bases at J, leaving 5 bases unmatched. CDR3 length: 14 amino acids. The CDR3 DNA is TGTGCCATCAGGGATGGGACAGGCAATTCACCCCTCCACTTT. Residues: CAIRDGTGNSPLHF.

Many counts were recorded for this clone. At the DNA level, this CDR3 is encoded by other sequences in the same sample as well. The V gene is TRBV30, the J gene TRBJ1-5; D is ambiguous. The CDR3 totals 12 residues. The V end lost 3 bases, the J end lost 7 bases, and 10 bases lay between the germline ends. Germline V gene data show CDR1 as GTSNPN and CDR2 as SVGIG (reference sequence). The CDR3 is CAWSPAGQPQHF. The CDR3 DNA follows: TGTGCCTGGAGCCCGGCGGGACAGCCCCAGCATTTT.

Regarding this clone: This may come from a read error, since a much larger clone is one base off. This chain uses TRBV28 with TRBJ2-1; D is perhaps TRBD1 or TRBD2 (5 bases each). There are 13 residues in the CDR3. The germline CDR1 and CDR2 sequences are MDHEN and SYDVKM. Here the CDR3 DNA reads TGTGCCAGCAGTCGGGGCGGTAGAAATGAGCAGTTGTTC. It encodes CASSRGGRNEQLF.

The J gene is TRBJ2-7, the V gene TRBV6-2 or TRBV6-3; the D is unclear. V was pared by 0 bases and J by 3 bases, with 6 bases between. Germline loops: CDR1 MNHEY, CDR2 SVGEGT. This CDR3 has 13 residues. In DNA, the CDR3 is TGTGCCAGCAGTTACTCGAGAGACTACGAGCAGTACTTC. Its protein is CASSYSRDYEQYF.

Of note for this clone: Germline and junction disagree at one end, which may indicate a read error. V usage is TRBV6-1 and J usage is TRBJ2-5; TRBD1 matches 7 bases. In germline, CDR1 is MNHNS, CDR2 SASEGT. This CDR3 region has 13 residues. The CDR3 here is CASKLDRVETQYF. CDR3 coding DNA: TGCGCCAGCAAGCTAGACAGGGTGGAGACCCAGTACTTC.

This clone was seen many times. A much larger clone is a single base away; this may be a read error. Other DNA variants within this sample encode the same CDR3. The V and J genes are TRBV20-1 and TRBJ2-1; 9 bases fit TRBD2. This CDR3 spans 17 amino acids. CDR1 DFQATT and CDR2 SNEGSKA come from the germline V gene (reference sequence). The CDR3 spells CSAPDLSGSSSYNEQFF. The CDR3 region has the DNA TGCAGTGCTCCCGACCTTAGCGGGAGCAGCTCCTACAACGAGCAGTTCTTC.